These 17 T cell receptor beta chains originate from one sample sequenced in a study of T cell repertoires in cytomegalovirus infection. TCRdb re-called the reads through MiXCR, storing one row per CDR3 protein. In the table there are roughly 170,000 distinct CDR3 sequences, roughly 22% of which are singletons. These receptors are not linked to any known antigen. The material sequenced was CD8+ T cells from cultured PBMCs, taken from culture after CMV antigen stimulation. These receptors were taken from a human donor in good health (CMV status not recorded). Some clones in this sample may be carry-over from other donors' samples.

This clonotype appeared a few times. The V gene is TRBV2, the J gene TRBJ2-7, with D uncertain. CDR3 length equals 12 residues. V was pared by 3 bases and J by 4 bases, with 7 bases between. The germline V gene encodes CDR1 SNHLY and CDR2 FYNNEI. The chain's CDR3 is CASSDRSYEQYF. The DNA for the CDR3 is TGTGCCAGCAGTGACAGGTCATACGAGCAGTACTTC.

The rearrangement joins TRBV7-2 to TRBJ1-2; 12 bases map to TRBD1. V gave up 5 bases and J gave up 7 bases; unmatched junction bases: 11. Germline V gene sequence: CDR1 SGHTA, CDR2 FQGNSA. The CDR3 length is 16 residues. The CDR3 DNA sequence: TGTGCCAGCAGCCCAATTAGGGACAGGGGGCGACGTGGCTACACCTTC. Its translation: CASSPIRDRGRRGYTF.

This chain links TRBV15 with TRBJ1-5; possible D gene TRBD1, 6 bases. With 2 bases removed from V and 3 bases from J, the gap between germline ends came to 8 bases. Germline values: CDR1 LNHNV, CDR2 YYDKDF (reference sequence). The CDR3 extends over 14 amino acids. The CDR3 DNA reads TGTGCCACCAGCAGACAGGGGCCCAATCAGCCCCAGCATTTT. Translated: CATSRQGPNQPQHF. Combining the CDR3 with reference TRBV15 and TRBJ1-5 gives the whole variable domain DAMVIQNPRYQVTQFGKPVTLSCSQTLNHNVMYWYQQKSSQAPKLLFHYYDKDFNNEADTPDNFQSRRPNTSFCFLDIRSPGLGDTAMYLCATSRQGPNQPQHFGDGTRLSIL.

This clonotype appeared many times. The gene calls are TRBV7-2 and TRBJ2-1; D may be TRBD2 (6 bases). Germline V gene lookup returns CDR1 SGHTA and CDR2 FQGNSA. V lost 7 bases to trimming and J lost 9 bases, with 19 bases between them. The CDR3 consists of 14 residues. CDR3 bases: TGTGCCAGCAACCCTGGGGGGTACGAGGGTGAGCAGTTCTTC. Translated: CASNPGGYEGEQFF.

The chain is built from TRBV7-2 and TRBJ2-7; possible D gene TRBD1, 6 bases. The CDR3 extends over 14 amino acids. V lost 5 bases and J 3 bases, leaving 14 bases between the germline ends. Germline CDR1 reads SGHTA; CDR2 reads FQGNSA. The CDR3 DNA is TGTGCCAGCAGCCACAGGGACGGCCACTACGAGCAGTACTTC. It codes for CASSHRDGHYEQYF.

This clonotype was picked up a small number of times. CDR3 sequence: CASSLGLATDTQYF. The CDR3 coding sequence is TGTGCCAGCAGCTTAGGCCTAGCGACAGATACGCAGTATTTT. The gene calls are TRBV7-8 and TRBJ2-3; perhaps TRBD2 as D (6 bases). The CDR3 covers 14 residues. Deletions cut 1 base from V and 3 bases from J, with 8 bases between. Per the germline V gene, CDR1 is SGHVS and CDR2 is FQNEAQ.

The rearrangement links TRBV29-1 to TRBJ2-7, with D possibly matching TRBD1 (5 bases). The V end was cut by 2 bases, the J end by 0 bases, with 11 bases between. The CDR3 extends over 14 amino acids. Looked up from germline, CDR1 is SQVTM and CDR2 is ANQGSEA. The CDR3 protein is CSVEYPDSSYEQYF. The CDR3 DNA is TGCAGCGTTGAATACCCCGACAGCTCCTACGAGCAGTACTTC.

The chain combines TRBV2 with TRBJ1-3; 9 positions agree with TRBD1. This CDR3 is built from 14 residues. Germline V lookup: CDR1 SNHLY, CDR2 FYNNEI. V lost 6 bases to trimming and J lost 7 bases; unmatched junction nucleotides: 7. CDR3 sequence: CASSDRGVGNTIYF. CDR3 nucleotides: TGTGCCAGCAGCGACAGGGGGGTTGGTAACACCATATATTTT.

This clonotype was picked up a small number of times. The chain has TRBV4-3 and TRBJ2-3, with D tentatively TRBD2 (6 bases). Germline values: CDR1 LGHNA, CDR2 YSLEER. Trimming cost V 3 bases and J 6 bases, with 19 bases left between them. This CDR3 has 16 amino acids. The CDR3 region has the DNA TGCGCCAGCAGCCACCCTCTTGGAGGGGCGACGGATACGCAGTATTTT. Its protein is CASSHPLGGATDTQYF.

V and J are TRBV12-3 or TRBV12-4 and TRBJ1-4; D unresolved. V was cut by 10 bases and J by 7 bases, with 13 bases left in between. The CDR3 has 12 residues. CDR3: CATRYSSEKLFF. The CDR3, as DNA: TGTGCCACTCGGTACTCGAGTGAAAAACTGTTTTTT.

V is TRBV6-2 or TRBV6-3 and J is TRBJ1-1; TRBD1 matches 10 bases. Germline assignment: CDR1 MNHEY and CDR2 SVGEGT. V lost 5 bases to trimming and J lost 5 bases; unmatched junction nucleotides: 8. The CDR3 runs 15 residues. The CDR3, as DNA: TGTGCCAGCAGTCAGCCGGGACAGGGGAGGACTGAAGCTTTCTTT. Protein sequence: CASSQPGQGRTEAFF.

This clonotype has only a few counts. This chain uses TRBV10-3 with TRBJ2-5; TRBD1 matches 11 bases. This CDR3 has 16 amino acids. Trimming at V came to 4 bases and at J to 1 base, leaving 5 bases not matched to a gene. Germline V lookup: CDR1 ENHRY, CDR2 SYGVKD. This chain's CDR3 is CAISALGTGGQETQYF. The DNA for the CDR3 is TGTGCCATCAGTGCCCTCGGGACAGGGGGCCAAGAGACCCAGTACTTC.

This clonotype has more than one count but fewer than ten. This sequence joins TRBV10-2 and TRBJ2-5; D is unresolved. Deletions cut 1 base from V and 5 bases from J, with 11 bases between. Germline V gene data show CDR1 as WSHSY and CDR2 as SAAADI. The CDR3 has 14 amino acids. The CDR3 protein is CASSELGPEETQYF. The CDR3 coding sequence is TGCGCCAGCAGTGAGTTAGGTCCGGAGGAGACCCAGTACTTC.

The V gene is TRBV4-1, the J gene TRBJ2-7; D tentatively fits TRBD1 or TRBD2 (6 bases each). The CDR3 covers 14 residues. Germline-derived CDR1 and CDR2 are MGHRA and YSYEKL. V was shortened by 3 bases and J by 7 bases, with 16 bases between the two germline ends. The CDR3 is CASSHRDFQGEQYF. The CDR3 DNA follows: TGCGCCAGCAGCCACCGGGACTTTCAGGGGGAGCAGTACTTC.

The rearrangement links TRBV7-9 to TRBJ2-2; weak D call: TRBD2 (6 bases). The CDR3 has 14 amino acids. Looked up from germline, CDR1 is SEHNR and CDR2 is FQNEAQ (reference sequence). V lost 6 bases to trimming and J lost 9 bases, with 17 bases between them. The CDR3 sequence: CASRSRDSGRELFF. For the CDR3, the DNA is TGTGCCAGCAGGTCCAGAGACAGCGGGCGGGAGCTGTTTTTT.

This clonotype was seen a handful of times. The V gene is TRBV13, the J gene TRBJ1-1; TRBD1 might be the D (6 bases). The CDR3 totals 13 residues. V lost 10 bases and J lost 2, with 14 bases in between. Germline V CDR1 and CDR2: PRHDT, FYEKMQ (reference sequence). The CDR3 sequence: CAIPSRGNTEAFF. CDR3 coding DNA: TGTGCCATCCCCAGCAGGGGAAACACTGAAGCTTTCTTT. The full variable domain, rest sourced from reference TRBV13 and TRBJ1-1, is AAGVIQSPRHLIKEKRETATLKCYPIPRHDTVYWYQQGPGQDPQFLISFYEKMQSDKGSIPDRFSAQQFSDYHSELNMSSLELGDSALYFCAIPSRGNTEAFFGQGTRLTVV.

This clonotype came up a few times. The CDR3 region is CASSLALGPRDTQYF. DNA of the CDR3: TGTGCCAGCAGCTTAGCGTTGGGCCCCCGAGATACGCAGTATTTT. The rearrangement links TRBV7-6 to TRBJ2-3; D gene uncertain. The CDR3 is 15 amino acids. Deletions cut 0 bases from V and 5 bases from J, with 12 bases between. The germline gives CDR1 SGHVS, CDR2 FNYEAQ.